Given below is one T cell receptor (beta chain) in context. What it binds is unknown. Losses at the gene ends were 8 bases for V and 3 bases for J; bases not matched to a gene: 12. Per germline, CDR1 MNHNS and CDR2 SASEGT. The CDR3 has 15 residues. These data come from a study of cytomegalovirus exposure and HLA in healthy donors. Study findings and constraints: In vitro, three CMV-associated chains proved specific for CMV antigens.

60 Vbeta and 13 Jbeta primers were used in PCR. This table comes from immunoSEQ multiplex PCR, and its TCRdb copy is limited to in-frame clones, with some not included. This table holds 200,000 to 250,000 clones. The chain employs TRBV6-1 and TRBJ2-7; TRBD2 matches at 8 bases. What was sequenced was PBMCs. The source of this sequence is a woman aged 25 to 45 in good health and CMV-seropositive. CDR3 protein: CASVRISGASYEQYF. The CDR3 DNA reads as TGTGCCAGCGTCCGGATTAGCGGGGCGAGCTACGAGCAGTACTTC.